This record concerns one T cell receptor (beta chain) sequence. Generated by immunoSEQ multiplex PCR, the TCRdb table keeps only in-frame clones and is missing some. The sample has 130,000 to 150,000 clones; over 75% are singletons. The data are from a study of blood T cell repertoires in COVID-19. The CDR3 sequence is 14 residues long. The V gene lost 3 bases and the J gene lost 4 bases, with 15 bases spanning the gap. The germline V gene encodes CDR1 GTSNPN and CDR2 SVGIG (reference sequence). The specimen was PBMCs or T cells enriched from blood (not recorded which). The sequence came from a woman aged 30 to 39 with acute COVID-19. V gene TRBV30 combines with J gene TRBJ1-2; D might be TRBD1 (5 bases). In DNA form, the CDR3 reads TGTGCCTGGAGGCCCCCGACAGACCGCTATGGCTACACCTTC. Residues: CAWRPPTDRYGYTF.